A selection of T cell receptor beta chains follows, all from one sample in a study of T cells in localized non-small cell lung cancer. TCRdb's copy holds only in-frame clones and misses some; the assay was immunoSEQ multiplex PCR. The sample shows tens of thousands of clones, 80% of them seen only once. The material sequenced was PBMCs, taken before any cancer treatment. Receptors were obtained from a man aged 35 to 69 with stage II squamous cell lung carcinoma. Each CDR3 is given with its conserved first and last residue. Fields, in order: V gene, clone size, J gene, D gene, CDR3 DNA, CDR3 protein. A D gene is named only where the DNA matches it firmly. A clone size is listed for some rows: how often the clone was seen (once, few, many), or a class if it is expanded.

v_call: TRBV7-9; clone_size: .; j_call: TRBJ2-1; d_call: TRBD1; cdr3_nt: TGTGCCAGCAGCTCTGGGACAGGGATCAAGTTCTTC; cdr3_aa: CASSSGTGIKFF
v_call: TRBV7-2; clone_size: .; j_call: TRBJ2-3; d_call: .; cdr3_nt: TGTGCCAGCAGCTCGTCTAGCGAGCCGTCGGGCACAGATACGCAGTATTTT; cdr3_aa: CASSSSSEPSGTDTQYF
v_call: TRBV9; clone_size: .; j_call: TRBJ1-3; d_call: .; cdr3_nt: TGTGCCAGCAGCGGTAACTCTGGAAACACCATATATTTT; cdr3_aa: CASSGNSGNTIYF
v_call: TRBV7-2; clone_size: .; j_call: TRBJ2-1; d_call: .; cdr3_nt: TGTGCCAGCAGACGCGACACTACTGGGGATGAGCAGTTCTTC; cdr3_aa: CASRRDTTGDEQFF
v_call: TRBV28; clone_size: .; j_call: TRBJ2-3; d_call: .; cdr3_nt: TGTGCCAGCAGTTCCAGACTAGAAGATACGCAGTATTTT; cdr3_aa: CASSSRLEDTQYF
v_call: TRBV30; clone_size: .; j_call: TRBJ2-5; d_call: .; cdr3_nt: TGTGCCTGGAGTGAAGGGACCCAGTACTTC; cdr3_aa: CAWSEGTQYF
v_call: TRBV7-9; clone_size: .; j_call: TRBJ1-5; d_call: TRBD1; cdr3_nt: TGTGCCAGCAGCCAGGGGACAGGGGCGAGCAATCAGCCCCAGCATTTT; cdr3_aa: CASSQGTGASNQPQHF
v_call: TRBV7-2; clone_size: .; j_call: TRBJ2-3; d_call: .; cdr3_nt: TGTGCCAGCAGCTTAGGTTATTCAGATACGCAGTATTTT; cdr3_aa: CASSLGYSDTQYF
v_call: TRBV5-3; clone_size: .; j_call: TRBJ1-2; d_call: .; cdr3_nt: TGTGCCAGAAGCTTGGGGGATAGGGCTTACTATGGCTACACCTTC; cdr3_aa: CARSLGDRAYYGYTF
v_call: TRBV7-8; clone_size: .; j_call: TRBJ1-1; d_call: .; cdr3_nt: TGTGCCAGCAGCCCCCAGACACTGAACACTGAAGCTTTCTTT; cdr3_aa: CASSPQTLNTEAFF
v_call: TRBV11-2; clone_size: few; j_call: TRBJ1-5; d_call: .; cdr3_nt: TGTGCCAGCAGCTTAGGGGGGCTTAGCAATCAGCCCCAGCATTTT; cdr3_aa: CASSLGGLSNQPQHF
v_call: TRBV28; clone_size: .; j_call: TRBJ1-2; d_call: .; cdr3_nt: TGTGCCAGCAGGGGGGGCATCTATGGCTACACCTTC; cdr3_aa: CASRGGIYGYTF
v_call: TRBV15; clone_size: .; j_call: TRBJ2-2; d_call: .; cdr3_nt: TGTGCCACCAGCAGAGGAGGGGCTCCCACCGGGGAGCTGTTTTTT; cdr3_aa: CATSRGGAPTGELFF
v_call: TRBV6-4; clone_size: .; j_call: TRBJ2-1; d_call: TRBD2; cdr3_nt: TGTGCCAGCAGTAGGACTAGCGAGAACTACAATGAGCAGTTCTTC; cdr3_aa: CASSRTSENYNEQFF
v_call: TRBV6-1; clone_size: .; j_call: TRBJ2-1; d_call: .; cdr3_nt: TGTGCCAGCATGGGCGTCTCGAGGTCCTACAATGAGCAGTTCTTC; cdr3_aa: CASMGVSRSYNEQFF
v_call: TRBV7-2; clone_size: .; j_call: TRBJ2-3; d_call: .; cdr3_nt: TGTGCCAGCAGCCCCCGACTAAACACAGATACGCAGTATTTT; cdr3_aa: CASSPRLNTDTQYF
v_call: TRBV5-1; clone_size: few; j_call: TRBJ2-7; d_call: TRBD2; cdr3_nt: TGCGCCAGCAGCTTGGACCGTAGCGGGGCCTCCTACGAGCAGTACTTC; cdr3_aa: CASSLDRSGASYEQYF
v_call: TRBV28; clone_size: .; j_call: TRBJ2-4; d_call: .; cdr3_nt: TGTGCCAGCTCCCGGAATGGAGCCAAAAACATTCAGTACTTC; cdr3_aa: CASSRNGAKNIQYF
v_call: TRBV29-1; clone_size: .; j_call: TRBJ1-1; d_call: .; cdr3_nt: TGCAGCGTTGTGCAGGGGCTGAGGAACACTGAAGCTTTCTTT; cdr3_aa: CSVVQGLRNTEAFF
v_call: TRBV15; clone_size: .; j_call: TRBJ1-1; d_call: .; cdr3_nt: TGTGCCACCAGCAGAGATAGACAGGCCCCTGAAGCTTTCTTT; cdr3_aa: CATSRDRQAPEAFF